This T cell receptor (beta chain) was observed in a study of response to subunit inactivated influenza vaccine. CDR3 length: 16 amino acids. Trimming cost V 3 bases and J 3 bases, with 19 bases left between them. CDR1 is SGHKS, CDR2 YYEKEE, per germline (reference sequence). Regarding the study as a whole: Each seasonal influenza vaccination recruits few new T cells, the authors suggested.

This clonotype was detected many times. The antigen is not known. TCRdb ran MiXCR on the RT-PCR reads and lists one entry per CDR3 protein. The sample lists 400,000 to 650,000 distinct CDR3 sequences; around 7.9% were seen once. The TCR was taken from a man between 45 and 75 years old who received an inactivated influenza vaccine. V and J are TRBV5-5 and TRBJ2-7; D may be TRBD1 (7 bases). This specimen consisted of PBMCs from blood, obtained around 25 months after vaccination. Written as DNA, the CDR3 is TGTGCCAGCAGCTCACACTTGACAGGGAGGAACTACGAGCAGTACTTC. Translation gives CASSSHLTGRNYEQYF.